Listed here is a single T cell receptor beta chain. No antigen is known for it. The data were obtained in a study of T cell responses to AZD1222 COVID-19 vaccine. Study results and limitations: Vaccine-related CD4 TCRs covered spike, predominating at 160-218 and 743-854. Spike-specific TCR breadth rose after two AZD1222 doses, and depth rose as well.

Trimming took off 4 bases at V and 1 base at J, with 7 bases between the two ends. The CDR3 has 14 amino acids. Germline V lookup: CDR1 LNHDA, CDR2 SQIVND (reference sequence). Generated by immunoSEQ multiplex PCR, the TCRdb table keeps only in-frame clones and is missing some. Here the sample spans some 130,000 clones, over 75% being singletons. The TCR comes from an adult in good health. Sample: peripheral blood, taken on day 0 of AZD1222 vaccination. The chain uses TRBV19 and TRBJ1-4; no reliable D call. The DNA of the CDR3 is TGTGCCAGTAGTAAGGCCCAAACTAATGAAAAACTGTTTTTT. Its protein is CASSKAQTNEKLFF.